These 24 T cell receptor beta chains share one sample of origin, sequenced in a study of T cell responses to AZD1222 COVID-19 vaccine. The repertoire was sequenced with immunoSEQ multiplex PCR; TCRdb's copy has only in-frame clones and lacks some. The table includes about 110,000 clones, 87% detected once. Specimen: peripheral blood, collected on day 0 of AZD1222 vaccination. The receptor source for this set is an adult in good health.

This rearrangement joins TRBV5-6 to TRBJ2-1; D ambiguous. The V end was cut by 5 bases, the J end by 14 bases, with 14 bases between. This CDR3 comprises 11 residues. CDR1 is SGHDT and CDR2 is YYEEEE in the germline V gene. The CDR3 protein is CASSSESIEFF. CDR3 nucleotides: TGTGCCAGCAGTTCTGAGAGTATAGAGTTCTTC.

The chain links TRBV3-1 (or the pseudogene TRBV3-2) to TRBJ1-4; 10 nucleotides line up with TRBD1. Trimming took 1 base from V and 8 from J; bases not matched to a gene: 7. The germline CDR1 and CDR2 sequences are LGHDT and YNNKEL (reference sequence). This CDR3 is 16 amino acids long. The CDR3 coding sequence is TGTGCCAGCAGCCAAGGGACAGGGGGGGCGAGCGAAAAACTGTTTTTT. Residues: CASSQGTGGASEKLFF.

The chain's CDR3 is CASSLVSQGTGVTGELFF. CDR3 nucleotide sequence: TGTGCCAGCAGCTTAGTATCTCAGGGGACGGGAGTGACCGGGGAGCTGTTTTTT. The chain links TRBV7-8 to TRBJ2-2; D tentatively reads TRBD1 or TRBD2 (6 bases each). The CDR3 contains 18 residues. V was cut by 1 base and J by 5 bases, with 20 bases left in between. From germline, CDR1 is SGHVS and CDR2 FQNEAQ.

In its sample, this clone was seen once. The V call is TRBV7-6, the J call TRBJ2-3, with 7 bases identical to TRBD2. Germline CDR1 reads SGHVS; CDR2 reads FNYEAQ. V trimming: 4 bases; J trimming: 2 bases; junction bases outside the gene matches: 9. The CDR3 consists of 16 residues. In nucleotides, the CDR3 is TGTGCCAGCAGCTCGTCGGGAGGACCAAACACAGATACGCAGTATTTT. Residues: CASSSSGGPNTDTQYF.

The gene calls are TRBV29-1 and TRBJ2-3; 10 bases align to TRBD2. V was clipped by 7 bases and J by 4 bases; unmatched bases: 11. The CDR3 runs to 15 residues. Germline CDR1 reads SQVTM; CDR2 reads ANQGSEA. The CDR3 sequence: CSAGSLAGVPDTQYF. CDR3 DNA sequence: TGCAGCGCCGGAAGCCTAGCGGGAGTACCAGATACGCAGTATTTT.

The chain is built from TRBV24-1 and TRBJ2-3, with a tentative D call TRBD1 (5 bases). This CDR3 comprises 14 residues. Deletions cut 7 bases from V and 0 bases from J, with 10 bases between. Per the germline V gene, CDR1 is KGHDR and CDR2 is SFDVKD. The CDR3 region has the DNA TGTGCCACCAGACAGGCGACTAGCACAGATACGCAGTATTTT. Protein: CATRQATSTDTQYF.

This clone was seen more than once but under ten times. The chain links TRBV11-2 to TRBJ2-1, with D perhaps being TRBD1 or TRBD2 (5 bases each). There are 14 residues in the CDR3. CDR1 and CDR2 (germline): SGHAT, FQNNGV. V lost 5 bases to trimming and J lost 6 bases, with 14 bases between them. DNA of the CDR3: TGTGCCAGCAGCCCTGGGACGAAGGGCAATGAGCAGTTCTTC. This gives the protein CASSPGTKGNEQFF.

This chain links TRBV2 with TRBJ2-2; 8 nucleotides agree with TRBD1. Losses at the gene ends were 5 bases for V and 3 bases for J; bases not matched to a gene: 5. The CDR3 is 15 amino acids. CDR1 and CDR2 (germline): SNHLY, FYNNEI. CDR3 sequence (DNA): TGTGCCAGCAGTTCCAGGGGGCTCGACACCGGGGAGCTGTTTTTT. The encoded protein is CASSSRGLDTGELFF.

V and J are TRBV28 and TRBJ1-5; the D gene is possibly TRBD1 (6 bases). Germline loops: CDR1 MDHEN, CDR2 SYDVKM. Trimming removed 4 bases from V and 6 bases from J, with 19 bases in between. The CDR3 is 16 residues long. The CDR3 sequence: CASSSSDGRGGQPQHF. As DNA, the CDR3 is TGTGCCAGCAGTTCCTCGGACGGACGAGGGGGTCAGCCCCAGCATTTT.

In its sample, this clone was seen once. The chain uses TRBV7-9 and TRBJ2-7, with TRBD2 as a possible D gene (6 bases). V gave up 5 bases and J gave up 2 bases, with 13 bases separating them. The CDR3 loop spans 14 amino acids. The germline CDR1 and CDR2 sequences are SEHNR and FQNEAQ (reference sequence). Here the CDR3 reads CASSRLAPAYEQYF. Here the CDR3 DNA reads TGTGCCAGCAGCAGGCTAGCGCCCGCCTACGAGCAGTACTTC. The complete variable domain, with remaining parts taken from reference TRBV7-9 and TRBJ2-7, reads DTGVSQNPRHKITKRGQNVTFRCDPISEHNRLYWYRQTLGQGPEFLTYFQNEAQLEKSRLLSDRFSAERPKGSFSTLEIQRTEQGDSAMYLCASSRLAPAYEQYFGPGTRLTVT.

The genes are TRBV18 and TRBJ2-7, with TRBD1 matching over 7 bases. The CDR3 is made up of 13 amino acids. The germline CDR1 and CDR2 sequences are KGHSH and LQKENI. J was trimmed by 3 bases and V by 2 bases; bases with no gene match: 1. The CDR3 sequence: CASSPGTDYEQYF. The DNA of the CDR3 is TGTGCCAGCTCACCAGGGACAGACTACGAGCAGTACTTC.

Points on this clone: The sample holds other DNA sequences that translate to the same CDR3. The chain recombines TRBV18 with TRBJ2-5, with D hard to call. The CDR3 spans 13 residues. Germline assignment: CDR1 KGHSH and CDR2 LQKENI. Trimming removed 3 bases from V and 0 bases from J, with 5 bases in between. The DNA of the CDR3 is TGTGCCAGCTCACCTGGCTACCAAGAGACCCAGTACTTC. This codes for CASSPGYQETQYF.

The CDR3 nucleotides read TGTGCCAGCAGTGAAAGTCGAGATACGCAGTATTTT. It translates to CASSESRDTQYF. The V call is TRBV6-1, the J call TRBJ2-3; no firm D call. The CDR3 sequence is 12 residues long. Germline V gene sequence: CDR1 MNHNS, CDR2 SASEGT. Trimming cost V 2 bases and J 5 bases, with 5 bases left between them.

The chain is built from TRBV28 and TRBJ2-7; TRBD1 matches at 8 bases. The CDR3 consists of 15 residues. Germline values: CDR1 MDHEN, CDR2 SYDVKM. The ends lost 10 bases at V and 2 bases at J; junction bases unmatched: 13. CDR3 loop: CATGRGQGLTYEQYF. The CDR3 nucleotides are TGTGCCACGGGTAGAGGACAGGGTCTAACCTACGAGCAGTACTTC.

This clone was seen once. V and J are TRBV18 and TRBJ2-1; 8 bases fit TRBD2. The CDR3 spans 17 residues. V lost 3 bases, J lost 0 bases, and 7 bases stayed unmatched. Germline CDR1 KGHSH, CDR2 LQKENI. The CDR3 nucleotides read TGTGCCAGCTCACCCTCCGCGGGAGGCCTCTCCTACAATGAGCAGTTCTTC. Protein sequence: CASSPSAGGLSYNEQFF.

The gene calls are TRBV6-6 and TRBJ2-7; TRBD1 agrees at 9 bases. The length of the CDR3 is 14 residues. V shed 5 bases, J shed 1 base, and the junction held 3 bases outside the gene matches. Germline CDR1 MNHNY, CDR2 SVGAGI (reference sequence). As DNA, the CDR3 is TGTGCCAGCAGTAAGGGACAGGGATCCTACGAGCAGTACTTC. Translated, it gives CASSKGQGSYEQYF.

The CDR3 DNA follows: TGTGCCAGCAGGGAACGGCAGGGCCCTGGCTACACCTTC. Translating gives CASRERQGPGYTF. This sequence joins TRBV27 and TRBJ1-2, with D tentatively TRBD1 (5 bases). Deletions cut 6 bases from V and 7 bases from J, with 15 bases between. Germline assignment: CDR1 MNHEY and CDR2 SMNVEV (reference sequence). The CDR3 totals 13 residues.

This clone was seen a single time. The rearrangement joins TRBV28 to TRBJ1-1; D might be TRBD1 (5 bases). Trimming left V 4 bases short and J 1 base short, with 13 bases between. Germline CDR1 is MDHEN and CDR2 is SYDVKM. This CDR3 is built from 15 residues. CDR3 region: CASSSLTAPNTEAFF. The CDR3 nucleotides read TGTGCCAGCAGTTCCCTGACAGCTCCGAACACTGAAGCTTTCTTT.

This clone was observed once. The chain is built from TRBV3-1 (or the pseudogene TRBV3-2) and TRBJ1-2; D is possibly TRBD1 (5 bases). The CDR3 has 15 amino acids. CDR1 and CDR2 from the germline V gene are LGHDT and YNNKEL (reference sequence). Trimming took off 4 bases at V and 4 bases at J, with 16 bases between the two ends. CDR3 region: CASSPPVRDSYGYTF. CDR3 sequence (DNA): TGTGCCAGCAGCCCTCCCGTGCGAGACAGCTATGGCTACACCTTC.

The chain is built from TRBV7-6 and TRBJ2-3, with unresolved D. Germline CDR1 SGHVS, CDR2 FNYEAQ. CDR3 size: 13 residues. The V gene lost 5 bases and the J gene lost 3 bases, with 9 bases spanning the gap. The chain's CDR3 is CASSLPSTDTQYF. The CDR3 coding sequence is TGTGCCAGCAGCCTCCCGAGTACAGATACGCAGTATTTT.

This clone was picked up one time. The V call is TRBV30, the J call TRBJ1-2, with D maybe TRBD1 (6 bases). This CDR3 is built from 14 residues. Germline V gene sequence: CDR1 GTSNPN, CDR2 SVGIG (reference sequence). Trimming cost V 0 bases and J 4 bases, with 12 bases left between them. The CDR3 DNA follows: TGTGCCTGGAGTGTTGGACTGGGGGCCTATGGCTACACCTTC. It encodes CAWSVGLGAYGYTF. The full variable domain, in which reference TRBV30 and TRBJ1-2 provide the parts outside the CDR3, is SQTIHQWPATLVQPVGSPLSLECTVEGTSNPNLYWYRQAAGRGLQLLFYSVGIGQISSEVPQNLSASRPQDRQFILSSKKLLLSDSGFYLCAWSVGLGAYGYTFGSGTRLTVV.

In DNA, the CDR3 is TGTGCCAGTAGCCGGACAGGGGGCAGGGAGACCCAGTACTTC. It is translated as CASSRTGGRETQYF. V usage is TRBV19 and J usage is TRBJ2-5; 11 bases are shared with TRBD1. V lost 6 bases to trimming and J lost 5 bases; unmatched junction nucleotides: 5. The CDR3 loop spans 14 amino acids. CDR1 is LNHDA and CDR2 is SQIVND in the germline V gene (reference sequence).

This chain links TRBV7-2 with TRBJ2-1; tentative D call: TRBD1 (6 bases). CDR3 length equals 14 residues. The V end was cut by 3 bases, the J end by 4 bases, with 10 bases between. CDR1 and CDR2 (germline): SGHTA, FQGNSA. The CDR3 region has the DNA TGTGCCAGCAGCTTCTGGACAGCGTACAATGAGCAGTTCTTC. Its protein product is CASSFWTAYNEQFF.

This clone showed up just a few times. The rearrangement uses TRBV28 and TRBJ1-2; TRBD1 aligns across 8 bases. The V gene end was trimmed by 4 bases and the J gene end by 4 bases; junction bases not matched to a gene: 5. CDR1 is MDHEN, CDR2 SYDVKM, per germline. The CDR3 length is 14 residues. CDR3 sequence: CASSSTGGFYGYTF. The DNA for the CDR3 is TGTGCCAGCAGTTCAACAGGGGGTTTCTATGGCTACACCTTC.